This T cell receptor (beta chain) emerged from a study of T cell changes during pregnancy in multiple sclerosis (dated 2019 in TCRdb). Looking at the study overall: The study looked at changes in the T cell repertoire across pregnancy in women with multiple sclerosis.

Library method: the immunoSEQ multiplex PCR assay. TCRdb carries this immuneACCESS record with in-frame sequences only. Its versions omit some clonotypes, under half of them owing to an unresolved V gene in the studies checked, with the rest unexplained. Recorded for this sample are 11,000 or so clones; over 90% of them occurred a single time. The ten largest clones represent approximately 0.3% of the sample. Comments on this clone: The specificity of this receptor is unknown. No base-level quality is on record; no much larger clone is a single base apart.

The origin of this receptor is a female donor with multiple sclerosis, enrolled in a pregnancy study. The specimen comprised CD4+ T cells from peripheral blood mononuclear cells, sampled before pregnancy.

The nucleotide sequence is TGTGCCAGCAGCTTGGCCGGGACAGGGGCGAAGAACACTGAAGCTTTCTTT. Translated, this gives CASSLAGTGAKNTEAFF. In this chain, TRBV5-6 is recombined with TRBJ1-1, and TRBD1 matches 10 of the central bases. The germline V gene specifies SGHDT as CDR1 and YYEEEE as CDR2. Taken from cysteine to phenylalanine, the CDR3 has 17 residues. The only DNA kept is the CDR3, 51 bases in frame from the first base. For this chain, trimming is 0 bases at the V end and 1 base at the J end, and the number of junction bases without a gene match is 6.